Listed below are T cell receptor beta chains from one sample, sequenced in a study of cytomegalovirus exposure and HLA in healthy donors. Only in-frame clones appear in the TCRdb table, and some are missing; sequencing was by immunoSEQ multiplex PCR. In the table there are 150,000 to 200,000 clones, under 80% of which are singletons. The sequenced sample consisted of PBMCs. The receptors were gathered from a female donor in good health and CMV-seronegative. CDR3s include the opening cysteine and the closing phenylalanine or tryptophan. Fields, in order: D gene, J gene, V gene, CDR3 DNA, CDR3 protein. A D gene is named only where the DNA matches it firmly.

>-|TRBJ2-2|TRBV5-1
TGCGCCAGCAGCTTGGGACTAGACGGGGAGCTGTTTTTT
CASSLGLDGELFF
>-|TRBJ1-2|TRBV5-1
TGCGCCAGCAGATCGGGCGAAACGCGACAGGCCCTCTATGGCTACACCTTC
CASRSGETRQALYGYTF
>-|TRBJ1-1|TRBV11-3
TGTGCCAGCAGCTTAGTAAGGGGGACTGAAGCTTTCTTT
CASSLVRGTEAFF
>-|TRBJ2-3|TRBV10-3
TGTGCCATCAGCGCAGTGGGGGCCATAGATACGCAGTATTTT
CAISAVGAIDTQYF
>TRBD2|TRBJ2-2|TRBV5-1
TGCGCCAGCAGTTCTGGGGACTACAACACCGGGGAGCTGTTTTTT
CASSSGDYNTGELFF
>-|TRBJ2-4|TRBV20-1
TGCAGTGCTAGGGTGCGGGACATTCAGTACTTC
CSARVRDIQYF
>-|TRBJ1-3|TRBV30
TGTGCCTGGTTTTACGGGAACGACGGGCGGCTTCTATATTTT
CAWFYGNDGRLLYF
>-|TRBJ1-1|TRBV19
TGTGCCAGTAGTACCGGCCCGGGCTTTAGAAAGGGGCCGTTT
CASSTGPGFRKGPF
>TRBD2|TRBJ2-1|TRBV27
TGTGCCAGCAGTTTAAGCGGGACCTACAATGAGCAGTTCTTC
CASSLSGTYNEQFF
>-|TRBJ1-2|TRBV9
TGTGCCAGCAGCGCCTCAGGGGCCCCTTTCTATGGCTACACCTTC
CASSASGAPFYGYTF
>TRBD2|TRBJ2-5|TRBV5-4
TGTGCCAGCAGCTTGGATCCGGAGCGGGGCCAAGAGACCCAGTACTTC
CASSLDPERGQETQYF
>-|TRBJ1-1|TRBV5-1
TGCGCCAGCAGCTTCAGCCGCGCAGGGTTTGGCACTGAAGCTTTCTTT
CASSFSRAGFGTEAFF
>-|TRBJ1-6|TRBV5-5
TGTGCCAGCGATGACAGCTATAATTCACCCCTCCACTTT
CASDDSYNSPLHF
>TRBD1|TRBJ1-5|TRBV30
TGTGCCTGGAGTTGGGACAGGGAACAGCCCCAGCATTTT
CAWSWDREQPQHF